One and the same sample provided the 8 T cell receptor beta chains below, sequenced in a study of a mutant IDH1 vaccine in newly diagnosed glioma. TCRdb's copy holds only in-frame clones and misses some; the assay was immunoSEQ multiplex PCR. The table has about 52,000 clones, less than 85% seen once. Time point given: week 47, end of study. Vaccination used 300 ug of mutant IDH1 20-mer peptide per dose, with topical imiquimod. These receptors are not linked to any known antigen. Sample: PBMCs, taken from a glioma patient whose treatment included an IDH1 peptide vaccine. Every receptor here comes from a middle-aged woman with glioma. Some clones in this sample may be carry-over from other donors' samples.

The chain recombines TRBV5-1 with TRBJ2-7, with TRBD2 identical over 9 bases. The CDR3 covers 17 residues. CDR1 is SGHRS and CDR2 is YFSETQ in the germline V gene. The V segment lost 0 bases and the J segment 0 bases; nucleotides outside the gene matches: 7. The CDR3 sequence: CASSLEAGGTHSYEQYF. CDR3 nucleotide sequence: TGCGCCAGCAGCTTGGAAGCGGGAGGCACACACTCCTACGAGCAGTACTTC.

V gene TRBV29-1 combines with J gene TRBJ2-1; TRBD2 agrees at 7 bases. J gave up 7 bases and V 8 bases, and 5 bases lay outside the gene matches. Germline V gene lookup returns CDR1 SQVTM and CDR2 ANQGSEA. The CDR3 has 11 residues. The CDR3 region is CSLWGGNEQFF. In nucleotides, the CDR3 is TGCAGCCTCTGGGGGGGGAATGAGCAGTTCTTC.

The chain uses TRBV7-9 and TRBJ2-1; D is undetermined. V was clipped by 5 bases and J by 8 bases, with 13 bases between them. The CDR3 length is 13 residues. Germline V gene data show CDR1 as SEHNR and CDR2 as FQNEAQ (reference sequence). CDR3 coding DNA: TGTGCCAGCAGCCGCTCCTATTCGGATGAGCAGTTCTTC. This encodes CASSRSYSDEQFF.

The chain combines TRBV7-2 with TRBJ2-4; no reliable D call. CDR1 SGHTA and CDR2 FQGNSA come from the germline V gene. This CDR3 has 20 residues. With 0 bases removed from V and 0 bases from J, the gap between germline ends came to 21 bases. The CDR3 DNA follows: TGTGCCAGCAGCTTAGCGCGAGGTCGGACCTCCACCTTAGCCAAAAACATTCAGTACTTC. Amino acids: CASSLARGRTSTLAKNIQYF.

The chain is built from TRBV6-6 and TRBJ2-2; TRBD1 might be the D (5 bases). Germline V lookup: CDR1 MNHNY, CDR2 SVGAGI (reference sequence). This CDR3 has 16 residues. V lost 0 bases and J lost 2, with 10 bases in between. The CDR3 loop reads CASSYSARANTGELFF. The CDR3 coding sequence is TGTGCCAGCAGTTACTCCGCCAGGGCAAACACCGGGGAGCTGTTTTTT.

This clone was found once. The chain is built from TRBV19 and TRBJ2-5; D is undetermined. This CDR3 is built from 14 residues. From germline, CDR1 is LNHDA and CDR2 SQIVND (reference sequence). Trimming cost V 4 bases and J 5 bases, with 14 bases left between them. CDR3 loop: CASSSAVGRETQYF. The CDR3 region has the DNA TGTGCCAGTAGTAGCGCCGTCGGGCGGGAGACCCAGTACTTC.

The chain combines TRBV10-1 with TRBJ1-2; no clear D gene. Trimming took 4 bases from V and 7 from J, leaving 16 bases between them. The CDR3 has 14 residues. Germline-derived CDR1 and CDR2 are WNHNN and SYGVQD (reference sequence). CDR3 sequence reads: CASSAQAKGGGYTF. The CDR3 DNA reads as TGCGCCAGCAGTGCCCAGGCCAAGGGAGGTGGCTACACCTTC.

This clone has just a few counts. V and J are TRBV29-1 and TRBJ2-7; D call uncertain. Germline values: CDR1 SQVTM, CDR2 ANQGSEA. V was pared by 5 bases and J by 5 bases, with 16 bases between. The CDR3 totals 13 residues. This chain's CDR3 is CSVLRGGSHEQYF. The CDR3, as DNA: TGCAGCGTTCTCCGAGGTGGTTCCCACGAGCAGTACTTC.